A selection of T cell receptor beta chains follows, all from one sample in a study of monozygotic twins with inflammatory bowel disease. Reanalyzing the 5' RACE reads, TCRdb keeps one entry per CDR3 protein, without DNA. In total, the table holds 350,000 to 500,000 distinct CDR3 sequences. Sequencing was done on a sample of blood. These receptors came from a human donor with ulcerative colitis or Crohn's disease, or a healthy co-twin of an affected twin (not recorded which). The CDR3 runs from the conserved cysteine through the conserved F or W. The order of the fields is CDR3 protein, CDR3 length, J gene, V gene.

CDR3 protein: CASSLGYRQYF
CDR3 length: 11
J gene: TRBJ2-7
V gene: TRBV12-3/TRBV12-4

CDR3 protein: CASSLDGQNTDTQYF
CDR3 length: 15
J gene: TRBJ2-3
V gene: TRBV5-1

CDR3 protein: CASSELGGRISQPQHF
CDR3 length: 16
J gene: TRBJ1-5
V gene: TRBV6-1

CDR3 protein: CASSGAGKNEKLFF
CDR3 length: 14
J gene: TRBJ1-4
V gene: TRBV4-3

CDR3 protein: CASSFRGGRHRQGPSGANVLTF
CDR3 length: 22
J gene: TRBJ2-6
V gene: TRBV11-2

CDR3 protein: CSAVGQGFYGYTF
CDR3 length: 13
J gene: TRBJ1-2
V gene: TRBV29-1

CDR3 protein: CSARRQGVGELFF
CDR3 length: 13
J gene: TRBJ2-2
V gene: TRBV20-1

CDR3 protein: CASSAYRGRETQYF
CDR3 length: 14
J gene: TRBJ2-5
V gene: TRBV25-1

CDR3 protein: CASSGIGAGSYSNQPQHF
CDR3 length: 18
J gene: TRBJ1-5
V gene: TRBV28

CDR3 protein: CASRGVAVQETQYF
CDR3 length: 14
J gene: TRBJ2-5
V gene: TRBV5-4

CDR3 protein: CSADTGTSAFF
CDR3 length: 11
J gene: TRBJ2-1
V gene: TRBV20-1

CDR3 protein: CSVSGTVNYGYTF
CDR3 length: 13
J gene: TRBJ1-2
V gene: TRBV29-1

CDR3 protein: CASSPQGYQPQHF
CDR3 length: 13
J gene: TRBJ1-5
V gene: TRBV12-3/TRBV12-4

CDR3 protein: CASTLRARETQYF
CDR3 length: 13
J gene: TRBJ2-5
V gene: TRBV28

CDR3 protein: CSAPRWGPTYEQYF
CDR3 length: 14
J gene: TRBJ2-7
V gene: TRBV20-1

CDR3 protein: CASGTSGEGIQYF
CDR3 length: 13
J gene: TRBJ2-4
V gene: TRBV12-3/TRBV12-4

CDR3 protein: CASSPGPGDYGYTF
CDR3 length: 14
J gene: TRBJ1-2
V gene: TRBV7-2

CDR3 protein: CSARAGTSNNNEQFF
CDR3 length: 15
J gene: TRBJ2-1
V gene: TRBV20-1

CDR3 protein: CASLGQGYIQYF
CDR3 length: 12
J gene: TRBJ2-4
V gene: TRBV7-9

CDR3 protein: CASSLASPNSGNTIYF
CDR3 length: 16
J gene: TRBJ1-3
V gene: TRBV5-1

CDR3 protein: CASSILRDRLQLMKKLFF
CDR3 length: 18
J gene: TRBJ1-4
V gene: TRBV11-2

CDR3 protein: CAISGTGGEQYF
CDR3 length: 12
J gene: TRBJ2-7
V gene: TRBV10-3

CDR3 protein: CSARVGGSGASNNEQFF
CDR3 length: 17
J gene: TRBJ2-1
V gene: TRBV20-1

CDR3 protein: CASRGGGSTDTQYF
CDR3 length: 14
J gene: TRBJ2-3
V gene: TRBV12-3/TRBV12-4

CDR3 protein: CASSDSTSAEAFF
CDR3 length: 13
J gene: TRBJ1-1
V gene: TRBV28

CDR3 protein: CASSLALGAREAGELFF
CDR3 length: 17
J gene: TRBJ2-2
V gene: TRBV5-5

CDR3 protein: CASSFGSARDTGELFF
CDR3 length: 16
J gene: TRBJ2-2
V gene: TRBV5-1

CDR3 protein: CASTGAPSSYNEQFF
CDR3 length: 15
J gene: TRBJ2-1
V gene: TRBV28

CDR3 protein: CSARPPGLAGSDTQYF
CDR3 length: 16
J gene: TRBJ2-3
V gene: TRBV20-1

CDR3 protein: CASSFPEMNTEAFF
CDR3 length: 14
J gene: TRBJ1-1
V gene: TRBV5-1

CDR3 protein: CASTSFSVDNEQFF
CDR3 length: 14
J gene: TRBJ2-1
V gene: TRBV5-1

CDR3 protein: CASSRTSSYEQYF
CDR3 length: 13
J gene: TRBJ2-7
V gene: TRBV7-2

CDR3 protein: CASSQGIRTGDGYTF
CDR3 length: 15
J gene: TRBJ1-2
V gene: TRBV3-1

CDR3 protein: CASHGQGGWNTEAFF
CDR3 length: 15
J gene: TRBJ1-1
V gene: TRBV18

CDR3 protein: CASSHGGAGELFF
CDR3 length: 13
J gene: TRBJ2-2
V gene: TRBV3-1

CDR3 protein: CASSTSNTGELFF
CDR3 length: 13
J gene: TRBJ2-2
V gene: TRBV2

CDR3 protein: CASSQGGLDNTEAFF
CDR3 length: 15
J gene: TRBJ1-1
V gene: TRBV3-1

CDR3 protein: CASRGQDYGYTF
CDR3 length: 12
J gene: TRBJ1-2
V gene: TRBV12-3/TRBV12-4

CDR3 protein: CASSLDDTDTQYF
CDR3 length: 13
J gene: TRBJ2-3
V gene: TRBV5-1

CDR3 protein: CASKGLAGVDTGELFF
CDR3 length: 16
J gene: TRBJ2-2
V gene: TRBV5-1

CDR3 protein: CSARGGQRIYTEAFF
CDR3 length: 15
J gene: TRBJ1-1
V gene: TRBV20-1

CDR3 protein: CASRGLPSGTQYF
CDR3 length: 13
J gene: TRBJ2-5
V gene: TRBV5-6

CDR3 protein: CASSLSGRNAGEQFF
CDR3 length: 15
J gene: TRBJ2-1
V gene: TRBV5-4

CDR3 protein: CSARRTSGESYNEQFF
CDR3 length: 16
J gene: TRBJ2-1
V gene: TRBV20-1

CDR3 protein: CASSKGGLGGEKLFF
CDR3 length: 15
J gene: TRBJ1-4
V gene: TRBV7-9

CDR3 protein: CASSQTFGNEQFF
CDR3 length: 13
J gene: TRBJ2-1
V gene: TRBV5-1

CDR3 protein: CASSPRWDRVETQYF
CDR3 length: 15
J gene: TRBJ2-5
V gene: TRBV9

CDR3 protein: CASSPQSDTEAFF
CDR3 length: 13
J gene: TRBJ1-1
V gene: TRBV7-9